These T cell receptor beta chains were read from a single sample in a study of memory CD8 T cells in hepatitis C reinfection. Using immunoSEQ multiplex PCR, the repertoire was profiled, and TCRdb retains in-frame clones only, with some absent. The table includes approximately 51,000 clones, roughly 86% detected once. Sequencing was performed on naive CD8+ T cells sorted from blood. These receptors were taken from a man between 18 and 29 years old with hepatitis C virus infection. Both conserved end residues are part of each CDR3. A D gene is named only where the DNA matches it firmly. The size field is filled for only some rows; it gives once, few, many or a size class.

D | size | J | V | CDR3 | DNA
- | - | TRBJ2-7 | TRBV4-1 | CASSPGQGDYEQYF | TGCGCCAGCAGCCCAGGCCAGGGTGACTACGAGCAGTACTTC
TRBD2 | - | TRBJ2-5 | TRBV6-6 | CASSTTGPGLGGTQYF | TGTGCCAGCAGTACTACCGGGCCGGGACTAGGCGGGACCCAGTACTTC
- | - | TRBJ2-2 | TRBV6-1 | CASSEDLRRTNTGELFF | TGTGCCAGCAGTGAAGATCTGAGGAGGACCAACACCGGGGAGCTGTTTTTT
- | once | TRBJ1-1 | TRBV6-5 | CASSEVETFTAFF | TGTGCCAGCAGTGAAGTCGAGACATTTACGGCTTTCTTT
- | - | TRBJ2-1 | TRBV2 | CASETSNEQFF | TGTGCCAGCGAGACTAGTAATGAGCAGTTCTTC
TRBD2 | - | TRBJ2-7 | TRBV19 | CASSIGTGLAYEQYF | TGTGCCAGTAGTATCGGAACGGGACTAGCCTACGAGCAGTACTTC
- | - | TRBJ2-4 | TRBV5-8 | CASSLNGNIQYF | TGTGCCAGCAGCCTAAATGGAAACATTCAGTACTTC
TRBD2 | - | TRBJ2-5 | TRBV19 | CASSIGASGVETQYF | TGTGCCAGTAGTATAGGGGCTAGCGGGGTGGAGACCCAGTACTTC
TRBD2 | - | TRBJ2-3 | TRBV7-9 | CASSPTSGTDTQYF | TGTGCCAGCAGCCCGACTAGCGGGACAGATACGCAGTATTTT
TRBD2 | - | TRBJ2-3 | TRBV11-2 | CASSLRLAGGGTDTQYF | TGTGCCAGCAGCTTGCGACTAGCGGGGGGGGGCACAGATACGCAGTATTTT
TRBD2 | - | TRBJ2-1 | TRBV4-1 | CASSQSPPAGASHEQFF | TGCGCCAGCAGCCAAAGCCCCCCTGCGGGAGCCAGTCATGAGCAGTTCTTC
TRBD1 | - | TRBJ2-2 | TRBV5-4 | CASSSGQGLRGSGELFF | TGTGCCAGCAGCTCGGGACAGGGGTTAAGAGGGAGCGGGGAGCTGTTTTTT
TRBD1 | once | TRBJ1-2 | TRBV5-4 | CASSLGGQYYGYTF | TGTGCCAGCAGCTTGGGGGGACAGTACTATGGCTACACCTTC
TRBD2 | - | TRBJ2-1 | TRBV5-6 | CASSHGTSGNYNEQFF | TGTGCCAGCAGCCATGGGACTAGCGGTAACTACAATGAGCAGTTCTTC
- | once | TRBJ2-1 | TRBV6-5 | CASRNSGFYNEQFF | TGTGCCAGCAGGAATAGCGGTTTCTACAATGAGCAGTTCTTC
- | few | TRBJ1-3 | TRBV7-9 | CASSWEGYGNTIYF | TGTGCCAGCAGCTGGGAGGGATACGGAAACACCATATATTTT
TRBD2 | - | TRBJ2-1 | TRBV7-9 | CASSLGTTEQFF | TGTGCCAGCAGCTTGGGGACTACAGAGCAGTTCTTC
- | - | TRBJ2-7 | TRBV7-8 | CASSTHQGYYEQYF | TGTGCCAGCAGCACGCACCAGGGGTATTACGAGCAGTACTTC
- | - | TRBJ1-2 | TRBV27 | CASSKTANYGYTF | TGTGCCAGCAGTAAGACAGCTAACTATGGCTACACCTTC
TRBD1 | - | TRBJ2-7 | TRBV5-8 | CASSWLSRDRANYEQYF | TGTGCCAGCAGCTGGCTGTCCCGGGACAGGGCAAACTACGAGCAGTACTTC